A selection of T cell receptor beta chains follows, all from one sample in a study of OX40 agonist ivuxolimab in advanced cancers. Using immunoSEQ multiplex PCR, the repertoire was profiled, and TCRdb retains in-frame clones only, with some absent. The repertoire holds about 50,000 clones, with 82% as singletons. Sequences were derived from CD4+ or CD8+ T cells sorted from blood, sampled in a trial of the OX40 agonist ivuxolimab. These receptors were taken from an adult with an advanced solid tumor such as melanoma, head and neck, liver or kidney cancer. Each CDR3 is given with its conserved first and last residue. D genes are given only for firm matches. Expanded clones get a size class; other rows say once, few or many, or leave the size out.

>.|.|TRBV19|TRBJ2-7
CASSIPGGNEQYF
TGTGCCAGTAGTATTCCCGGGGGCAACGAGCAGTACTTC
>.|TRBD1|TRBV7-3|TRBJ2-1
CASSFTTGTGSKKFF
TGTGCCAGCAGCTTTACTACCGGGACAGGATCGAAGAAGTTCTTC
>.|.|TRBV5-1|TRBJ2-4
CASSGGGTRINIQYF
TGCGCCAGCAGTGGGGGTGGGACTCGCATCAACATTCAGTACTTC
>.|.|TRBV11-2|TRBJ1-6
CASSLGGSNSPLHF
TGTGCCAGCAGCTTAGGAGGGAGTAATTCACCCCTCCACTTT
>.|.|TRBV27|TRBJ2-6
CASSLGTLMGRANVLTF
TGTGCCAGCAGTTTAGGGACATTGATGGGGCGGGCCAACGTCCTGACTTTC
>.|.|TRBV10-2|TRBJ1-5
CASSDRNQPQHF
TGCGCCAGCAGTGACCGTAATCAGCCCCAGCATTTT
>.|.|TRBV28|TRBJ2-2
CASSLSGGVRNTGELFF
TGTGCCAGCAGTTTATCTGGCGGGGTTAGAAACACCGGGGAGCTGTTTTTT
>.|TRBD2|TRBV4-1|TRBJ2-2
CASSRLAGGNTGELFF
TGCGCCAGCAGCCGACTAGCGGGGGGGAACACCGGGGAGCTGTTTTTT
>.|.|TRBV4-2|TRBJ1-6
CASSHPDSLLSPLHF
TGTGCCAGCAGCCATCCTGACAGTCTCCTTTCACCCCTCCACTTT
>.|.|TRBV7-8|TRBJ1-2
CASSLSYRDGYTF
TGTGCCAGCAGCTTATCCTACAGGGATGGCTACACCTTC
>few|TRBD1|TRBV19|TRBJ1-2
CASSRDREKGYTF
TGTGCCAGTAGTCGGGACAGGGAGAAAGGCTACACCTTC
>.|TRBD1|TRBV6-1|TRBJ1-1
CASRTGTVPTEAFF
TGTGCCAGCAGGACAGGGACGGTCCCCACTGAAGCTTTCTTT
>.|TRBD2|TRBV5-1|TRBJ2-3
CASSLEASGGLDTQYF
TGCGCCAGCAGCTTGGAGGCTAGCGGGGGACTAGATACGCAGTATTTT
>.|.|TRBV27|TRBJ1-1
CASRGGVNTEAFF
TGTGCCAGCAGAGGGGGGGTGAACACTGAAGCTTTCTTT
>.|TRBD1|TRBV5-4|TRBJ2-7
CALSGQGAVYYEQYF
TGTGCGCTCAGCGGACAGGGGGCGGTTTATTACGAGCAGTACTTC
>.|.|TRBV19|TRBJ1-1
CASSKYPGMNTEAFF
TGTGCCAGTAGTAAATACCCGGGCATGAACACTGAAGCTTTCTTT
>.|.|TRBV4-1|TRBJ2-1
CASSQDRDGHSYNEQFF
TGCGCCAGCAGCCAAGATAGAGACGGTCACTCCTACAATGAGCAGTTCTTC
>.|.|TRBV5-1|TRBJ2-7
CASSVDSVGQYF
TGCGCCAGCAGCGTAGACTCCGTCGGGCAGTACTTC
>.|.|TRBV19|TRBJ2-1
CASSRVEGGGNEQFF
TGTGCCAGTAGTCGGGTTGAGGGGGGCGGGAATGAGCAGTTCTTC
>.|.|TRBV5-6|TRBJ1-1
CASSLSWDGEAFF
TGTGCCAGCAGCTTATCCTGGGACGGTGAAGCTTTCTTT
>once|.|TRBV5-1|TRBJ2-7
CASSVGTLGLGEQYF
TGCGCCAGCAGCGTTGGGACCCTAGGGTTGGGCGAGCAGTACTTC
>.|.|TRBV5-1|TRBJ1-1
CASSSTGLNTEAFF
TGCGCCAGCAGCTCAACAGGGCTGAACACTGAAGCTTTCTTT
>.|.|TRBV19|TRBJ2-2
CASSLGQSTGELFF
TGTGCCAGTAGCCTAGGACAGTCCACCGGGGAGCTGTTTTTT
>.|.|TRBV2|TRBJ1-4
CASRDGVGNEKLFF
TGTGCCAGCAGGGACGGGGTCGGTAATGAAAAACTGTTTTTT
>.|.|TRBV15|TRBJ2-7
CATSATGREQYF
TGTGCCACCAGCGCCACAGGACGCGAGCAGTACTTC
>.|.|TRBV4-2|TRBJ1-2
CASSQLMAVGGYTF
TGTGCCAGCAGCCAATTAATGGCAGTAGGTGGCTACACCTTC
>.|.|TRBV6-5|TRBJ2-1
CAGSYSGSAGEQFF
TGTGCCGGCAGTTACTCAGGCTCGGCTGGTGAGCAGTTCTTC
>once|.|TRBV6-1|TRBJ1-1
CASSGDPPGVTEAFF
TGTGCCAGCAGTGGAGACCCCCCAGGGGTTACTGAAGCTTTCTTT
>medium-sized|.|TRBV10-1|TRBJ1-5
CASSPSWGQPQHF
TGCGCCAGCAGCCCTAGCTGGGGTCAGCCCCAGCATTTT
>.|.|TRBV7-9|TRBJ1-1
CASSQEQRGSTEAFF
TGTGCCAGCAGCCAAGAGCAGCGGGGGAGCACTGAAGCTTTCTTT
>.|.|TRBV7-9|TRBJ2-7
CASSGGGSSSYEQYF
TGTGCCAGCAGCGGAGGGGGCTCGAGCTCCTACGAGCAGTACTTC
>few|.|TRBV10-3|TRBJ1-6
CAISAGQDYNSPLHF
TGTGCCATCAGTGCAGGGCAGGACTATAATTCACCCCTCCACTTT
>once|TRBD2|TRBV6-1|TRBJ2-5
CASSDAPVVAGVETQYF
TGTGCCAGCAGTGACGCCCCCGTGGTAGCGGGGGTGGAGACCCAGTACTTC